Sequencing of this T cell receptor beta chain was carried out in a study of cytomegalovirus exposure and HLA in healthy donors. Study as a whole: The approximately 120 million unique TCR beta sequences, from about 179 million T cells, were found by an earlier analysis.

PCR primers comprised 60 Vbeta and 13 Jbeta primers. Generated by immunoSEQ multiplex PCR, the TCRdb table keeps only in-frame clones and is missing some. The profile shows 150,000 or so clones, 80% to 90% of them singletons. Study-wide results and limits: In a later analysis, HLA-associated beta chains showed higher expansion and lower generation probabilities than comparable chains.

From germline, CDR1 is MDHEN and CDR2 SYDVKM. The CDR3 is made up of 13 amino acids. J was trimmed by 5 bases and V by 4 bases; bases with no gene match: 0. Concerning this clone itself: What it recognizes is unknown.

The origin of this receptor is a woman between 18 and 29 years old in good health and CMV-seronegative. The chain joins TRBV28 to TRBJ1-5; 9 nucleotides agree with TRBD1. The sequenced sample was PBMCs. The CDR3 reads CASSWTGDQPQHF. Written as DNA, the CDR3 is TGTGCCAGCAGTTGGACAGGGGATCAGCCCCAGCATTTT.